The rows below give T cell receptor beta chains drawn from one sample of a study of blood T cell repertoires in COVID-19. The method was immunoSEQ multiplex PCR; TCRdb's version includes in-frame clones alone and lacks a portion of them. The data hold about 80,000 clones, with more than 70% observed a single time. Sequencing input: peripheral blood. These TCRs come from a man in his 70s with active or convalescent COVID-19. CDR3s include the opening cysteine and the closing phenylalanine or tryptophan. A D gene is named only where the DNA matches it firmly. Clone size is stated in some rows and not others, as once, few, many or a class when expanded.

v_call,clone_size,j_call,d_call,cdr3_aa,cdr3_nt
TRBV5-1,once,TRBJ1-3,.,CASSLFDTHSGNTIYF,TGCGCCAGCAGCTTGTTTGACACACACTCTGGAAACACCATATATTTT
TRBV10-3,few,TRBJ2-7,.,CAVAPSSYEQYF,TGTGCCGTCGCTCCGAGCTCCTACGAGCAGTACTTC
TRBV19,.,TRBJ1-2,.,CASAVPQTHGYTF,TGTGCCAGCGCGGTCCCGCAAACCCATGGCTACACCTTC
TRBV6-1,.,TRBJ1-1,TRBD1,CASSDRDRKEDTEAFF,TGTGCCAGCAGTGACCGGGACAGGAAGGAGGACACTGAAGCTTTCTTT
TRBV4-1,.,TRBJ2-3,.,CASSPPGTSTDTQYF,TGCGCCAGCAGCCCCCCGGGTACAAGCACAGATACGCAGTATTTT
TRBV10-3,.,TRBJ1-1,.,CAILGHEGDTEAFF,TGTGCCATTCTTGGGCACGAGGGGGACACTGAAGCTTTCTTT
TRBV30,.,TRBJ2-1,.,CAWSEEKQGWTGQFF,TGTGCCTGGAGCGAGGAAAAACAGGGATGGACTGGGCAGTTCTTC
TRBV3-1/TRBV3-2,.,TRBJ1-2,.,CASSQGRDSGYTF,TGTGCCAGCAGCCAAGGCAGGGATTCTGGCTACACCTTC
TRBV5-1,once,TRBJ1-4,.,CASSTFSAGTNEKLFF,TGCGCCAGCAGCACCTTTAGTGCGGGAACTAATGAAAAACTGTTTTTT
TRBV18,.,TRBJ2-3,.,CASSRLGGGGAEDTQYF,TGTGCCAGCTCCCGCCTGGGCGGGGGCGGGGCAGAAGATACGCAGTATTTT
TRBV12-3/TRBV12-4,.,TRBJ1-1,.,CASTTLGTEAFF,TGTGCCAGCACCACCCTAGGTACTGAAGCTTTCTTT
TRBV29-1,once,TRBJ2-5,TRBD1,CSAGGEGAYGETQYF,TGCAGCGCTGGGGGTGAGGGGGCTTACGGGGAGACCCAGTACTTC
TRBV18,.,TRBJ1-1,.,CASSPPGGGDEAFF,TGTGCCAGCTCACCACCGGGCGGGGGAGATGAAGCTTTCTTT
TRBV5-6,.,TRBJ1-6,.,CASSGGLTSYNSPLHF,TGTGCCAGCAGCGGAGGGCTAACCTCCTATAATTCACCCCTCCACTTT
TRBV11-3,few,TRBJ1-4,TRBD1,CASTPGGTGSHHLFF,TGTGCCAGCACCCCTGGAGGGACAGGGTCCCATCATCTGTTTTTT
TRBV5-1,.,TRBJ2-1,TRBD2,CASSLSGGASYNEQFF,TGCGCCAGCAGCTTGTCCGGGGGGGCTTCCTACAATGAGCAGTTCTTC
TRBV5-1,.,TRBJ2-2,.,CASSLGLYTGELFF,TGCGCCAGCAGCTTGGGTCTTTACACCGGGGAGCTGTTTTTT
TRBV6-4,.,TRBJ2-3,.,CASSDQAGGGQTDTQYF,TGTGCCAGCAGTGACCAGGCCGGCGGGGGCCAAACAGATACGCAGTATTTT
TRBV18,.,TRBJ1-1,TRBD1,CASSPETGSNTEAFF,TGTGCCAGCTCACCAGAGACAGGGTCCAACACTGAAGCTTTCTTT
TRBV5-4,.,TRBJ1-1,.,CASSPRDKNTEAFF,TGTGCCAGCAGCCCCCGGGACAAAAACACTGAAGCTTTCTTT
TRBV28,.,TRBJ1-1,TRBD1,CASSSPGGALGTEAFF,TGTGCCAGCAGTTCTCCAGGGGGCGCGTTAGGCACTGAAGCTTTCTTT
TRBV14,.,TRBJ1-3,.,CASSQAYSLSPIYF,TGTGCCAGCAGCCAAGCCTACAGCCTATCCCCCATATATTTT
TRBV5-4,few,TRBJ1-2,TRBD1,CASSPRPTGVIYGYTF,TGTGCCAGCAGCCCCCGCCCCACAGGGGTCATTTATGGCTACACCTTC
TRBV5-4,.,TRBJ1-3,.,CASSFGQRPPGSGNTIYF,TGTGCCAGCAGCTTTGGACAGCGCCCTCCGGGCTCTGGAAACACCATATATTTT
TRBV3-1/TRBV3-2,.,TRBJ2-7,.,CASSERRGPYEQYF,TGTGCCAGCAGCGAACGGAGGGGCCCCTACGAGCAGTACTTC
TRBV6-5,.,TRBJ2-2,.,CASRSLQGNTGELFF,TGTGCCAGCAGGTCTTTACAGGGGAACACCGGGGAGCTGTTTTTT
TRBV2,.,TRBJ2-7,.,CASADGLNYEQYF,TGTGCCAGCGCAGACGGACTCAACTACGAGCAGTACTTC
TRBV25-1,.,TRBJ2-4,TRBD1,CASSEWGQGAADIQYF,TGTGCCAGCAGTGAATGGGGACAGGGGGCAGCGGACATTCAGTACTTC
TRBV10-3,few,TRBJ2-7,TRBD1,CAISYGTGGLEQYF,TGTGCCATCAGTTATGGGACAGGGGGTCTCGAGCAGTACTTC
TRBV7-9,.,TRBJ2-3,.,CASSLGGGADTQYF,TGTGCCAGCAGCTTGGGCGGGGGCGCAGATACGCAGTATTTT
TRBV3-1/TRBV3-2,.,TRBJ2-1,.,CASSQIYNEQFF,TGTGCCAGCAGCCAAATATACAATGAGCAGTTCTTC
TRBV4-2,.,TRBJ1-4,.,CASSQTGGWEKLFF,TGTGCCAGCAGCCAGACAGGAGGTTGGGAAAAACTGTTTTTT
TRBV5-1,once,TRBJ1-4,TRBD1,CASSADALGTGGEKLFF,TGCGCCAGCAGCGCAGACGCCCTCGGGACAGGGGGGGAAAAACTGTTTTTT
TRBV5-6,.,TRBJ2-7,TRBD2,CASSLGGGAIREQYF,TGTGCCAGCAGCCTAGGCGGGGGGGCCATCCGCGAGCAGTACTTC